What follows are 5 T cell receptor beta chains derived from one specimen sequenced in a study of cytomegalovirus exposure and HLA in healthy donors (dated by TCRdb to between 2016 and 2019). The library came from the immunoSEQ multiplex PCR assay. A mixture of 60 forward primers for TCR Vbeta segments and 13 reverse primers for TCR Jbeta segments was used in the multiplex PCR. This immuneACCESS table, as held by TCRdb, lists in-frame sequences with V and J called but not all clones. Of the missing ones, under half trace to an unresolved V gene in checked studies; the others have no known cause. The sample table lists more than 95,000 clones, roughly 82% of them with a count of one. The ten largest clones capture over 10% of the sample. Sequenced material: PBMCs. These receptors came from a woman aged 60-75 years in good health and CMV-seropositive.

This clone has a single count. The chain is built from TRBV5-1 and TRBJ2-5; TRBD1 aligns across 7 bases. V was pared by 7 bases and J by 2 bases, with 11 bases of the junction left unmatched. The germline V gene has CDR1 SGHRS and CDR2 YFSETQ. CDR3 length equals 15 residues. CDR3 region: CASHPPETGQETQYF. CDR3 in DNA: TGCGCCAGCCATCCACCCGAGACAGGGCAAGAGACCCAGTACTTC.

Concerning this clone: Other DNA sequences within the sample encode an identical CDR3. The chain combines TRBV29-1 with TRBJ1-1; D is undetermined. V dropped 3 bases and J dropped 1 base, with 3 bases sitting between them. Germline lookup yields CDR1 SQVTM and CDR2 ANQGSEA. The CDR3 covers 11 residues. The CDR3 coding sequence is TGCAGCGTTGATCGGAACACTGAAGCTTTCTTT. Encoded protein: CSVDRNTEAFF.

The CDR3: CASGSSTSGGHGEQFF. The CDR3 nucleotides read TGTGCTAGTGGTTCGTCGACTAGCGGGGGGCACGGTGAGCAGTTCTTC. This chain joins TRBV12-5 and TRBJ2-1; 13 nucleotides agree with TRBD2. Germline V gene data show CDR1 as LGHNT and CDR2 as FRNRAP. The CDR3 has 16 residues. V shed 4 bases and J 9 bases; nucleotides not matched to a gene: 9.

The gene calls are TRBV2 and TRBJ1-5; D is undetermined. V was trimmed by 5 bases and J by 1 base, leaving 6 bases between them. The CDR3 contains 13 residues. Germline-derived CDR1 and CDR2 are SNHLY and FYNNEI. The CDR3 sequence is CASSTESNQPQHF. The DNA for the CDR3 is TGTGCCAGCAGTACAGAAAGCAATCAGCCCCAGCATTTT.

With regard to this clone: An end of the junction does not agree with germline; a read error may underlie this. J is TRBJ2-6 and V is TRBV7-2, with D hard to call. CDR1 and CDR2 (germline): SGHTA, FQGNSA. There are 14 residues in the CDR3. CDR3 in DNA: TGTGCCGGCAGTGAGTACTCTGGGGCCAACGTCCTGACTTTC. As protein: CAGSEYSGANVLTF. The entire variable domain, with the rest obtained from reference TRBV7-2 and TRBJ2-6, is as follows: GAGVSQSPSNKVTEKGKDVELRCDPISGHTALYWYRQSLGQGLEFLIYFQGNSAPDKSGLPSDRFSAERTGGSVSTLTIQRTQQEDSAVYLCAGSEYSGANVLTFGAGSRLTVL.